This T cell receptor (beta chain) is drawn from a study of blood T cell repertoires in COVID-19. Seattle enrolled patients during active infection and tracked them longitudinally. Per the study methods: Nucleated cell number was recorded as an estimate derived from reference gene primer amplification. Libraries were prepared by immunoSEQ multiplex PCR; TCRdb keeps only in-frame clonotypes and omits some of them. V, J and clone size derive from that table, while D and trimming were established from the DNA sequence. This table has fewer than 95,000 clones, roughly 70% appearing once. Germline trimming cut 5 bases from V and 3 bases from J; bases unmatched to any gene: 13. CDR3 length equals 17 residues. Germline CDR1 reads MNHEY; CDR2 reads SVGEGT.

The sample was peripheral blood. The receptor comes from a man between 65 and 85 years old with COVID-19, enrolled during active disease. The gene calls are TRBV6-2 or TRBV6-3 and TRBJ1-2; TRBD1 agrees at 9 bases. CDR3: CASSTTAGTGLYYGYTF. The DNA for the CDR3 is TGTGCCAGCAGTACAACCGCCGGGACAGGGCTTTACTATGGCTACACCTTC.